This T cell receptor (beta chain) originates from a study of T cell clonality in common variable immunodeficiency. Both groups were predominantly of Caucasian heritage. CVID subjects were neither ill nor on immunomodulatory or immunosuppressive medication at sampling. The study, taken as a whole, reports: Fewer deletions and N-nucleotide insertions were reportedly seen in common variable immunodeficiency TCR beta sequences.

This table comes from immunoSEQ multiplex PCR, and its TCRdb copy is limited to in-frame clones, with some not included. The sample shows roughly 30,000 clones, none of them appearing just once. CDR3 length: 12 amino acids. The germline V gene has CDR1 SGHTA and CDR2 FQGNSA. Trimming removed 5 bases at V and 5 bases at J, with 8 bases between. This clone has a count of ten or more. The antigen is undetermined. The read ends 3 residues early relative to the CDR3; the germline J gene fills the gap. The chain combines TRBV7-2 with TRBJ2-3; D is ambiguous. The sample taken for sequencing was peripheral blood mononuclear cells. The TCR sequence derives from a human donor with common variable immunodeficiency. Partial CDR3 DNA: TGTGCCAGCAGCCGCGCGGAAGATACG. It translates to CASSRAEDT. In full, the CDR3 reads CASSRAEDTQYF.